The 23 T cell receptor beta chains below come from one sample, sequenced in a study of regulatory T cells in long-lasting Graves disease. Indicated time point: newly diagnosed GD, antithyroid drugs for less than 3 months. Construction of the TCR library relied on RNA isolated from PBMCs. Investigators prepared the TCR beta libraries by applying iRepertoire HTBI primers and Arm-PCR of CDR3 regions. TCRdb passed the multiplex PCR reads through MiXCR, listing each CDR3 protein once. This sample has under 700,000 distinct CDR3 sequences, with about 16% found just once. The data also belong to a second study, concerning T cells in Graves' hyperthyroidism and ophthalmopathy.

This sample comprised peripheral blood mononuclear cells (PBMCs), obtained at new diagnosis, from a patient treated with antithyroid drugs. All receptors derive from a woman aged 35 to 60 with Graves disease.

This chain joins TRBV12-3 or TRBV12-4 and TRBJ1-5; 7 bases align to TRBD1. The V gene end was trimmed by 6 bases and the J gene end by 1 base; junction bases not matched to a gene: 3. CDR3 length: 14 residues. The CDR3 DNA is TGTGCCAGCAGGCTACAGGGGAGCAATCAGCCCCAGCATTTT. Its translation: CASRLQGSNQPQHF.

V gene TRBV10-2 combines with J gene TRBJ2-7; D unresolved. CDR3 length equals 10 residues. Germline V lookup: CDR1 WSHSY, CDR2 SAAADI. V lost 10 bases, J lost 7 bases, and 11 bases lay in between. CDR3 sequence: CATANWEQYF. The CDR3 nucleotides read TGCGCCACGGCAAACTGGGAGCAGTACTTC.

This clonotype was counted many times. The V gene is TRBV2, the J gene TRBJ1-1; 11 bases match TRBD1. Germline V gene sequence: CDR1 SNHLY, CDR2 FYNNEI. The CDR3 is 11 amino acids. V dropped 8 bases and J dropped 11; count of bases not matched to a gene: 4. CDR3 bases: TGTGCCAGCGAGGACAGGGGGCCGGCTTTCTTT. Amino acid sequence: CASEDRGPAFF.

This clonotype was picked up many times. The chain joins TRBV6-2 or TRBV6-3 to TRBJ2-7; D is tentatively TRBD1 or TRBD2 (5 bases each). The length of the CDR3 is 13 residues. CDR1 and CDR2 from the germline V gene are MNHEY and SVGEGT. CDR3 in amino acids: CGTVEGPSGEQYF. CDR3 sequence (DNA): TGTGGCACGGTCGAGGGGCCGTCGGGAGAGCAGTACTTC.

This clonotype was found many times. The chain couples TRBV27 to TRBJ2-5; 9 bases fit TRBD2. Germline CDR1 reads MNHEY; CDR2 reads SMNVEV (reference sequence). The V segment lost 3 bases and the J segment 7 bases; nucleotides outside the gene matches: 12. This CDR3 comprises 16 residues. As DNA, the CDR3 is TGTGCCAGCAGTTTGACTAGCGGAGTCCCCGGTGGGACCCAGTACTTC. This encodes CASSLTSGVPGGTQYF.

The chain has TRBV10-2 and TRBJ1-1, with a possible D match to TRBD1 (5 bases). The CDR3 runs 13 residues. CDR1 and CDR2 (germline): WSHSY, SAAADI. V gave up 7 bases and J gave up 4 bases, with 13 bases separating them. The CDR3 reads CASNQGRGTEAFF. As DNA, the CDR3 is TGCGCCAGCAATCAGGGACGAGGCACTGAAGCTTTCTTT.

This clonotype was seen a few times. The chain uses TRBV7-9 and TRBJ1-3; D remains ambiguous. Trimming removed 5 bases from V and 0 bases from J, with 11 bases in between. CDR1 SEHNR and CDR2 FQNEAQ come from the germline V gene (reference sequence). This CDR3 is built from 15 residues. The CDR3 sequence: CASSRLGSSGNTIYF. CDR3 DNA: TGTGCCAGCAGCCGATTGGGGAGCTCTGGAAACACCATATATTTT.

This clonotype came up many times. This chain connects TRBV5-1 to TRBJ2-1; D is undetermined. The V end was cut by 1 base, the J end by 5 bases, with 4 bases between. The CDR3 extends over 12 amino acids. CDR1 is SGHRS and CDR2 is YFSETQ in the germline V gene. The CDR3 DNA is TGCGCCAGCAGCTTGCAAGACAATGAGCAGTTCTTC. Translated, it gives CASSLQDNEQFF.

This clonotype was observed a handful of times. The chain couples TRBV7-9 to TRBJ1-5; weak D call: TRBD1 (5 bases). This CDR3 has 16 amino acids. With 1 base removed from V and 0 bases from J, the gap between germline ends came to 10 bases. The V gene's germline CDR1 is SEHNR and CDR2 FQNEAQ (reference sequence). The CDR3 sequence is CASSLGQPFSNQPQHF. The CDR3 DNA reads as TGTGCCAGCAGCTTAGGACAGCCCTTTAGCAATCAGCCCCAGCATTTT.

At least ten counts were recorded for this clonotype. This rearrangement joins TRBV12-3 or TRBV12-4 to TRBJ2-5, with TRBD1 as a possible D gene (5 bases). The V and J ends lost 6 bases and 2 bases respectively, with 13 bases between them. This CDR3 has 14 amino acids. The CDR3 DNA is TGTGCCAGCAGCTTGGGGCAGACACAAGAGACCCAGTACTTC. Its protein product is CASSLGQTQETQYF.

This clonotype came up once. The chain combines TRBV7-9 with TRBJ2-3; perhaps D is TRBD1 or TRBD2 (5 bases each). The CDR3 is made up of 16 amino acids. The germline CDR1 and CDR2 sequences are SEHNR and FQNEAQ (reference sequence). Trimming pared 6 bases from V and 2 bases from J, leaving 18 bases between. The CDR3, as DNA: TGTGCCAGCAGTAGGGGCGCCGCGGGCTCCACAGATACGCAGTATTTT. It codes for CASSRGAAGSTDTQYF.

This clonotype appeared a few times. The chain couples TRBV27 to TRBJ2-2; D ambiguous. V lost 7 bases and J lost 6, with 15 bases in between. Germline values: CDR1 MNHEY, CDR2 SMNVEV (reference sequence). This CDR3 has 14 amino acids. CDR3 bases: TGTGCCAGCACCCGAGAGCCTGGGCCCGGGGAGCTGTTTTTT. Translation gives CASTREPGPGELFF.

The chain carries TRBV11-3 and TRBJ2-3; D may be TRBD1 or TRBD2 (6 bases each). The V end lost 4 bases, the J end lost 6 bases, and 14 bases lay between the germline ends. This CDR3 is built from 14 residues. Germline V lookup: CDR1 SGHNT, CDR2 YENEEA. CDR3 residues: CASSSGAAGDTQYF. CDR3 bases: TGTGCCAGCAGCTCGGGGGCCGCCGGGGATACGCAGTATTTT.

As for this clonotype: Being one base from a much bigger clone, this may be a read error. The DNA for the CDR3 is TGTGCCAGAAAAAGGGAGGAGGGCACAGATACGCAGTATTTT. Translated, it gives CARKREEGTDTQYF. The chain has TRBV6-1 and TRBJ2-3; maybe TRBD2 (6 bases). V was cut by 9 bases and J by 1 base, with 14 bases left in between. Germline V CDR1 and CDR2: MNHNS, SASEGT. CDR3 length: 14 amino acids.

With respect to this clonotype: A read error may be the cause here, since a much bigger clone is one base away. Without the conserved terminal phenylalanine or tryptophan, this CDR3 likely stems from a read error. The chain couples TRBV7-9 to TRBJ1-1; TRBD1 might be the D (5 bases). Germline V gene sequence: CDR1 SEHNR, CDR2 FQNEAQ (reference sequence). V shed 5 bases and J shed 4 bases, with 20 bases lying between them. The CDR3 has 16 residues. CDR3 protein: CASSAPGSIRGTEAFS. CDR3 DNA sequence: TGTGCCAGCAGCGCCCCTGGTTCCATAAGGGGCACTGAAGCTTTCTCT.

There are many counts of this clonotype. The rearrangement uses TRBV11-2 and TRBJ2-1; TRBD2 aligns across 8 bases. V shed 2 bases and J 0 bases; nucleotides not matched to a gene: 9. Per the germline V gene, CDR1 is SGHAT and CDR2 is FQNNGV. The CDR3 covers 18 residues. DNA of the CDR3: TGTGCCAGCAGCTTAAGGCGGGGGGTTCCAAGCTCCTACAATGAGCAGTTCTTC. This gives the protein CASSLRRGVPSSYNEQFF.

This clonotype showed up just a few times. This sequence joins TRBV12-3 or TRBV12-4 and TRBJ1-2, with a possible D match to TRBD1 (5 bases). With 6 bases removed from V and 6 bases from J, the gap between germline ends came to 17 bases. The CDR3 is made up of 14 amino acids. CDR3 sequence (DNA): TGTGCCAGCAGATCGCCGGGACTCTTACATGGCTACACCTTC. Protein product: CASRSPGLLHGYTF.

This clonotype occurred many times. CDR3 sequence: CASSNRGRAFF. DNA of the CDR3: TGTGCCAGCAGTAACAGGGGGCGGGCTTTCTTT. The V call is TRBV12-3 or TRBV12-4, the J call TRBJ1-1, with 9 bases fitting TRBD1. With 5 bases clipped from V and 11 bases from J, the junction kept 3 bases outside the gene matches. This CDR3 region has 11 residues.

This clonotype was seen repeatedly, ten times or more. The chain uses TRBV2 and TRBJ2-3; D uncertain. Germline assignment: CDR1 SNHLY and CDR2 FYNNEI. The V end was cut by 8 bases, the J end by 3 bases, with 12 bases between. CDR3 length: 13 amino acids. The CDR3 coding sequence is TGTGCCAGCGGAAGTCGGGCGACAGATACGCAGTATTTT. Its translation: CASGSRATDTQYF.

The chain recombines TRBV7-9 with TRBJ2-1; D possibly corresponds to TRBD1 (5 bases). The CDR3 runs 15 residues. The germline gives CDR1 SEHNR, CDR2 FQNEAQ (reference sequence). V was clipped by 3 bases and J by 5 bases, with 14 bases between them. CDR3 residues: CASSLWGPDNNEQFF. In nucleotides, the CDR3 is TGTGCCAGCAGCTTGTGGGGCCCCGATAACAATGAGCAGTTCTTC.

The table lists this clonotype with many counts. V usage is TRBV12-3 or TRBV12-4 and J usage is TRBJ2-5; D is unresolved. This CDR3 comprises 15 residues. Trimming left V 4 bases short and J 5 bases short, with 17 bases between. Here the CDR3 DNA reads TGTGCCAGCAGTTCACCCCAAGCCGGTTGGGAGACCCAGTACTTC. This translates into CASSSPQAGWETQYF.

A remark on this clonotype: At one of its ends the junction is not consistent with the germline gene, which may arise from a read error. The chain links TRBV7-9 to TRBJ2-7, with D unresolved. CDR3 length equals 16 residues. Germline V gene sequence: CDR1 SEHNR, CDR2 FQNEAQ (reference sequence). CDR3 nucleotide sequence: TGTGCCAGCGGCTTCAGTCTAGTCAGGAACGGATACGAGCAGTACTTC. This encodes CASGFSLVRNGYEQYF.

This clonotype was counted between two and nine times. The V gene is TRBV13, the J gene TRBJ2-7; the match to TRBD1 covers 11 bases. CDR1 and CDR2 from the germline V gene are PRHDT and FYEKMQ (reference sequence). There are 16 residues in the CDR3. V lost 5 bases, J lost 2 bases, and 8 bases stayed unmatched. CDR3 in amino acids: CASSPTGQGGTYEQYF. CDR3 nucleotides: TGTGCCAGCAGCCCGACGGGACAGGGGGGGACCTACGAGCAGTACTTC.